Shown below are 20 T cell receptor beta chains from a single sample sequenced in a study of CD8+ T cells in alopecia areata. Reverse transcription of extracted RNA yielded cDNA, which provided the sequencing template. TCRdb's table, derived via immunoSEQ multiplex PCR, lists solely in-frame clones and lacks some. The sample yields over 250,000 clones, without any singletons. The sorting of pooled cutaneous lymph node cells relied on CD4, CD8alpha, NKG2D, NKG2ACE and other markers. The sequenced material came from CD4+ T cells sorted from a lymph node. These receptors were collected from a C3H/HeJ mouse with alopecia areata. Strain haplotype (MHC): H2-k.

With regard to this clone: Mouse gene names and germline throughout. The DNA ends 4 residues before the CDR3 does, and the rest of the CDR3 is filled in from the germline J gene. The gene calls are TRBV13-1 and TRBJ2-4, with TRBD2 matching over 9 bases. This CDR3 contains 14 residues. V lost 4 bases to trimming and J lost 3 bases; unmatched junction nucleotides: 3. CDR1 and CDR2 from the germline V gene are NSHNY and SYGAGN. The CDR3 here is CASSPGLGQNTLYF. The covered CDR3 bases are TGTGCCAGCAGTCCGGGACTGGGCCAAAAC.

For this clone: Genes here carry mouse names. Partial CDR3 DNA: TGCACCTGCAGTGCAGGGGGGGGGCGCGACACA. Protein sequence: CTCSAGGGRDT. The full CDR3 is CTCSAGGGRDTEVFF. The chain uses TRBV1 and TRBJ1-1, with D tentatively TRBD1 (6 bases). Read data end 4 residues before the CDR3 end; the end is taken from the germline J gene. The CDR3 runs 15 residues. V was trimmed by 1 base and J by 3 bases, leaving 12 bases between them. CDR1 and CDR2 (germline): NSQYPW, LRSPGD (reference sequence).

This clone has a handful of counts. Germline and genes here are mouse. With the read ending 4 residues before the CDR3 end, the germline J gene is used to fill in that end. This rearrangement joins TRBV13-1 to TRBJ2-1; the match to TRBD1 covers 9 bases. Germline V gives CDR1 NSHNY, CDR2 SYGAGN. This CDR3 has 15 amino acids. This chain's CDR3 is CASSATTGQGPEQFF. The covered CDR3 bases are TGTGCCAGCAGTGCTACCACGGGACAGGGACCT.

A word on this clone: These gene names are mouse names. Sequencing ends 4 residues short of the CDR3 end; the germline J gene provides the rest. The same CDR3 also results from other DNA sequences found in this sample. V gene TRBV5 combines with J gene TRBJ2-2; 7 nucleotides agree with TRBD2. Trimming at V came to 2 bases and at J to 1 base, leaving 1 base not matched to a gene. CDR1 and CDR2 from the germline V gene are LGHNA and YNLKQL (reference sequence). CDR3 length equals 15 residues. The part of the CDR3 DNA that was read is TGTGCCAGCAGCCAAACTGGGGAAAACACCGGG. The encoded protein is CASSQTGENTG. The whole CDR3 protein is CASSQTGENTGQLYF.

As for this clone: Gene names are mouse gene names. With the read ending 4 residues before the CDR3 end, the germline J gene is used to fill in that end. The chain joins TRBV13-3 to TRBJ2-4; 9 positions match TRBD2. Trimming at V came to 5 bases and at J to 1 base, leaving 2 bases not matched to a gene. The germline gives CDR1 NNHDY, CDR2 SYVADS. The CDR3 has 14 residues. The CDR3 bases that were read are TGTGCCAGCAGACCTGGGGGGGGTCAAAAC. This gives the protein CASRPGGGQN. The full CDR3 protein is CASRPGGGQNTLYF.

Turning to this clone: Mouse germline and gene names are used. The CDR3 end falls 4 residues outside the read, so it is completed with the germline J gene. This chain connects TRBV13-3 to TRBJ1-1, with 11 bases lining up with TRBD1. This CDR3 has 13 residues. Germline V lookup: CDR1 NNHDY, CDR2 SYVADS. CDR3 bases read: TGTGCCAGCAAGGGACAGGGGGTGGCA. It specifies CASKGQGVA. The complete CDR3 sequence is CASKGQGVAEVFF.

This clone came up a few times. Gene names and germline refer to mouse. The read ends 4 residues shy of where the CDR3 ends; the end is completed using the germline J gene. This chain uses TRBV19 with TRBJ2-1; 7 positions agree with TRBD1. There are 14 residues in the CDR3. V gave up 0 bases and J gave up 4 bases; unmatched junction bases: 1. In germline, CDR1 is FNHDT, CDR2 SITEND (reference sequence). CDR3 DNA (partial): TGTGCCAGCAGTATAGGGGGACAGTATGCT. It codes for CASSIGGQYA. The whole CDR3 protein is CASSIGGQYAEQFF.

Worth noting for this clone: The gene symbols are mouse symbols. From the germline J gene comes the end of the CDR3, since the read stops 4 residues before it. The chain joins TRBV3 to TRBJ1-2; 9 bases are shared with TRBD1. The CDR3 is made up of 13 amino acids. Germline-derived CDR1 and CDR2 are SNHLY and FYNGKV (reference sequence). Trimming removed 8 bases from V and 1 base from J; junction bases left unmatched: 2. This CDR3 is CASPGQGNSDYTF. The part of the CDR3 DNA that was read is TGTGCCAGCCCGGGACAGGGAAACTCC.

Regarding this clone: These gene names are mouse names. The CDR3 bases that were read are TGCACCTGCAGTGGGAGGAGGGGGGGCGCGGACACCGGG. Amino acid sequence: CTCSGRRGGADTG. In full, the CDR3 is CTCSGRRGGADTGQLYF. This chain links TRBV1 with TRBJ2-2; 8 bases match TRBD2. The read terminates 4 residues ahead of where the CDR3 ends, so the germline J gene completes it. CDR3 length equals 17 residues. After removal of 4 bases from V and 3 bases from J, the junction contained 10 bases not matched to a gene. Germline CDR1 reads NSQYPW; CDR2 reads LRSPGD (reference sequence).

As for this clone: The genes are named according to mouse. The read terminates 3 residues ahead of where the CDR3 ends, so the germline J gene completes it. This chain connects TRBV19 to TRBJ1-6, with TRBD1 identical over 10 bases. TRBJ1-6 is assigned to the ORF class and has an uncertain function. Unmatched junction bases numbered 2, after V lost 5 bases and J lost 6 bases. This CDR3 comprises 14 residues. CDR1 and CDR2 (germline): FNHDT, SITEND (reference sequence). The DNA read from the CDR3 is TGTGCCAGCAGCGACAGGGGGCTTAATTCGCCC. Translating it yields CASSDRGLNSP. The whole CDR3 region reads CASSDRGLNSPLYF.

About this clone: Genes and germline come from the mouse. The read finishes 3 residues shy of the CDR3 end, and the germline J gene is used to complete it. The chain recombines TRBV13-1 with TRBJ1-6; 8 bases line up with TRBD1. TRBJ1-6 is an ORF for which the function is uncertain. The V segment lost 1 base and the J segment 7 bases; nucleotides outside the gene matches: 1. Germline V gene lookup returns CDR1 NSHNY and CDR2 SYGAGN. The CDR3 contains 14 residues. The CDR3 is CASSDPGGNSPLYF. CDR3 DNA, as far as it was read: TGTGCCAGCAGTGATCCAGGGGGCAATTCGCCC.

The sample holds a few counts of this clone. Gene names and germline refer to mouse. The CDR3 end lies 4 residues beyond the end of the read and is filled in from the germline J gene. The V call is TRBV13-1, the J call TRBJ1-1; D not resolved. This CDR3 is 12 amino acids long. Germline CDR1 and CDR2: NSHNY and SYGAGN. The covered CDR3 bases are TGTGCCAGCAGTGATCCCACAACA. The encoded protein is CASSDPTT. The complete CDR3 reads CASSDPTTEVFF.

This clone was counted at least ten times. The listed genes are named as in mouse. The CDR3 DNA, read in part, is TGTGCTAGCAGCCCGGGACAGAAAAACTCC. This gives the protein CASSPGQKNS. The whole CDR3 sequence reads CASSPGQKNSDYTF. The chain links TRBV17 to TRBJ1-2, with 7 bases lining up with TRBD1. Read data end 4 residues before the CDR3 end; the end is taken from the germline J gene. V lost 6 bases and J lost 1; bases outside the gene matches: 5. Germline V gene sequence: CDR1 MNHDT, CDR2 YYDKIL. This CDR3 region has 14 residues.

As concerns this clone: The gene names here belong to mouse. With the read ending 4 residues before the CDR3 end, the germline J gene is used to fill in that end. This chain joins TRBV29 and TRBJ1-1; weak D call: TRBD1 (5 bases). This CDR3 contains 12 residues. V lost 3 bases, J lost 4 bases, and 6 bases lay in between. The germline gives CDR1 MSHET, CDR2 SYDVDS. Incomplete CDR3 DNA: TGTGCTAGCAGTTTTGGGGGCACA. It codes for CASSFGGT. The full CDR3 reads CASSFGGTEVFF.

With respect to this clone: Any gene name here is a mouse gene name. The read ends 4 residues shy of where the CDR3 ends; the end is completed using the germline J gene. This chain connects TRBV19 to TRBJ2-4, with D possibly being TRBD1 (5 bases). The length of the CDR3 is 13 residues. CDR1 and CDR2 from the germline V gene are FNHDT and SITEND (reference sequence). CDR3 bases read: TGTGCCAGCAGTATCGGCAGGGTGAAC. Translation: CASSIGRVN. The whole CDR3 sequence is CASSIGRVNTLYF.

As to this clone: The genes are named according to mouse. The DNA ends 4 residues before the CDR3 does, and the rest of the CDR3 is filled in from the germline J gene. The rearrangement joins TRBV19 to TRBJ2-5; 9 bases align to TRBD1. This CDR3 has 14 residues. Germline lookup yields CDR1 FNHDT and CDR2 SITEND (reference sequence). V dropped 5 bases and J dropped 2; count of bases not matched to a gene: 3. The covered CDR3 bases are TGTGCCAGCAGCCGGACAGGGGTCCAAGAC. Translation: CASSRTGVQD. The CDR3 as a whole reads CASSRTGVQDTQYF.

About this clone itself: Mouse germline and gene names are used. From the germline J gene comes the end of the CDR3, since the read stops 4 residues before it. V and J are TRBV19 and TRBJ2-7, with D possibly being TRBD1 (6 bases). The V gene's germline CDR1 is FNHDT and CDR2 SITEND (reference sequence). The CDR3 loop spans 12 amino acids. V was shortened by 6 bases and J by 2 bases, with 9 bases between the two germline ends. CDR3 protein: CASTGTTYEQYF. The part of the CDR3 DNA that was read is TGTGCCAGCACCGGGACAACCTAT.

This clone appeared many times. The gene names given are mouse names. The read comes to an end 4 residues before the CDR3 does, leaving the germline J gene to fill in the end. Other DNA sequences of this sample code for an identical CDR3. The V and J genes are TRBV13-1 and TRBJ2-5; possible D gene TRBD1, 6 bases. Germline CDR1 reads NSHNY; CDR2 reads SYGAGN. The CDR3 has 14 residues. The V and J ends lost 0 bases and 2 bases respectively, with 7 bases between them. The CDR3: CASSDGTVQDTQYF. The DNA read from the CDR3 is TGTGCCAGCAGTGATGGGACAGTCCAAGAC.

This clone appeared a few times. The genes are named according to mouse. The CDR3 extends 4 residues past the end of the read, so its final part is completed from the germline J gene. This chain links TRBV1 with TRBJ2-1; 7 bases line up with TRBD1. In germline, CDR1 is NSQYPW, CDR2 LRSPGD (reference sequence). The CDR3 length is 14 residues. The junction had 2 bases not matched to a gene; V was cut back by 4 bases and J by 2 bases. CDR3 loop: CTCSGDRDYAEQFF. Incomplete CDR3 DNA: TGCACCTGCAGTGGAGACAGGGACTATGCT. Complete variable domain (other parts from reference TRBV1 and TRBJ2-1): VTLLEQNPRWRLVPRGQAVNLRCILKNSQYPWMSWYQQDLQKQLQWLFTLRSPGDKEVKSLPGADYLATRVTDTELRLQVANMSQGRTLYCTCSGDRDYAEQFFGPGTRLTVL.

As for this clone: The gene names here belong to mouse. With the read ending 4 residues before the CDR3 end, the germline J gene is used to fill in that end. This rearrangement joins TRBV19 to TRBJ1-2; no clear D. V shed 2 bases and J shed 0 bases, with 8 bases lying between them. Germline CDR1 reads FNHDT; CDR2 reads SITEND (reference sequence). The CDR3 sequence is 14 residues long. CDR3 DNA, as far as it was read: TGTGCCAGCAGTATGACATTTGCAAACTCC. It codes for CASSMTFANS. The CDR3 as a whole reads CASSMTFANSDYTF.